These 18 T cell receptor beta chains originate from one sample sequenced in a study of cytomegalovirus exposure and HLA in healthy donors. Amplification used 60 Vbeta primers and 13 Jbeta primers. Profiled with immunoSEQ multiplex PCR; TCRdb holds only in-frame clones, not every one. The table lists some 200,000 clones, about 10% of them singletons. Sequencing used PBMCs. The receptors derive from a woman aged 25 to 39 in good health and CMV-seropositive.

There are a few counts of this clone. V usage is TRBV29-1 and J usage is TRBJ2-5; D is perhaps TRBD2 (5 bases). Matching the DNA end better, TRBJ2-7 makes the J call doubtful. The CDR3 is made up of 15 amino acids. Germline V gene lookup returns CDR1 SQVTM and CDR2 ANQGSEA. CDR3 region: CSVAYLALLDYEQYF. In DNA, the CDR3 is TGCAGCGTCGCCTACCTAGCACTGCTCGACTACGAGCAGTACTTC.

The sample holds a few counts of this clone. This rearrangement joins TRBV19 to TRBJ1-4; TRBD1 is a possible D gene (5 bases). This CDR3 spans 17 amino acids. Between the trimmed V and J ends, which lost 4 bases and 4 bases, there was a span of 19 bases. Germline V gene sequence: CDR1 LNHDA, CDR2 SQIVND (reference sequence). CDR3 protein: CASSTGGRGAINEKLFF. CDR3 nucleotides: TGTGCCAGTAGTACGGGGGGGAGAGGCGCGATTAATGAAAAACTGTTTTTT. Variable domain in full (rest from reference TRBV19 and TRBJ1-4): DGGITQSPKYLFRKEGQNVTLSCEQNLNHDAMYWYRQDPGQGLRLIYYSQIVNDFQKGDIAEGYSVSREKKESFPLTVTSAQKNPTAFYLCASSTGGRGAINEKLFFGSGTQLSVL.

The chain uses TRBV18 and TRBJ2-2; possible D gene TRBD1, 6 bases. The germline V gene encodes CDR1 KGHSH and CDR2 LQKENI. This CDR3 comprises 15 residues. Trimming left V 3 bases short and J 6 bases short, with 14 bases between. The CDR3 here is CASSPQGIGAGELFF. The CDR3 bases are TGTGCCAGCTCACCTCAGGGGATCGGAGCCGGGGAGCTGTTTTTT.

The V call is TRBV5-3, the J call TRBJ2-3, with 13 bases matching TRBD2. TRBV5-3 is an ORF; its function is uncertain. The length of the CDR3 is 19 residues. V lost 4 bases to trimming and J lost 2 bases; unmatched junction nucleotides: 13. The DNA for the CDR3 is TGTGCCAGAAGCGGTGGACTAGCGGGAGCAATCGCCAACACAGATACGCAGTATTTT. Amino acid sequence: CARSGGLAGAIANTDTQYF.

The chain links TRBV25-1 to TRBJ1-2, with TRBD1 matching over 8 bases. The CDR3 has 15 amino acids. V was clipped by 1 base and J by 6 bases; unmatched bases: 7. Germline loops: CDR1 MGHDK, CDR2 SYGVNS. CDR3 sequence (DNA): TGTGCCAGCAGTGAATTCCGACAGGGGCGTGATGGCTACACCTTC. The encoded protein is CASSEFRQGRDGYTF.

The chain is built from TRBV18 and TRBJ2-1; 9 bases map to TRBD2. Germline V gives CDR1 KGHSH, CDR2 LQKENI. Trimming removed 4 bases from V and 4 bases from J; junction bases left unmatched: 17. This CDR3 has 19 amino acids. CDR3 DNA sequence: TGTGCCAGCTCACTCCCATTTTTCGTCGCGGGAGGGAATTACAATGAGCAGTTCTTC. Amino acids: CASSLPFFVAGGNYNEQFF.

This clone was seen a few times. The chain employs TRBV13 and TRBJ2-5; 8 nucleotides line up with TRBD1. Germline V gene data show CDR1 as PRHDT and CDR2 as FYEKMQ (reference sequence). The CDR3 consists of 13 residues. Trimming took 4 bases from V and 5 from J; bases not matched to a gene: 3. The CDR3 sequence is CASSSDRVETQYF. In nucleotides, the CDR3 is TGTGCCAGCAGCTCGGACAGGGTCGAGACCCAGTACTTC.

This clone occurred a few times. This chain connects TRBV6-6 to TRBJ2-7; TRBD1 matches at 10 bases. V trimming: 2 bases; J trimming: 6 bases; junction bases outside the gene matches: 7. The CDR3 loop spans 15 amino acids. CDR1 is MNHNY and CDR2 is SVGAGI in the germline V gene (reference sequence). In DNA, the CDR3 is TGTGCCAGCAGTTACGCTTGGACAGGGGGTAGCGAGCAGTACTTC. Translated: CASSYAWTGGSEQYF.

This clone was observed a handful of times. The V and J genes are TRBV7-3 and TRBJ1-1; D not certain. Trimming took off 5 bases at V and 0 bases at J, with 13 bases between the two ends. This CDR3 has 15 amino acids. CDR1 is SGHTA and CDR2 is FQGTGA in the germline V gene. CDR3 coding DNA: TGTGCCAGCAGCCCCTTAGGAGTCATGAACACTGAAGCTTTCTTT. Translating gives CASSPLGVMNTEAFF. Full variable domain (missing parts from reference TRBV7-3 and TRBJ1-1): GAGVSQTPSNKVTEKGKYVELRCDPISGHTALYWYRQSLGQGPEFLIYFQGTGAADDSGLPNDRFFAVRPEGSVSTLKIQRTERGDSAVYLCASSPLGVMNTEAFFGQGTRLTVV.

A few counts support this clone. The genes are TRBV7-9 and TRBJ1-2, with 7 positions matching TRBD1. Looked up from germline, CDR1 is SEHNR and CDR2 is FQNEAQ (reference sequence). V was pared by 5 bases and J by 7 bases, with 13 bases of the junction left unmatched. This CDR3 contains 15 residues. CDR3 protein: CASSIFGDNRGGYTF. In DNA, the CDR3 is TGTGCCAGCAGCATTTTTGGGGATAACAGGGGTGGCTACACCTTC.

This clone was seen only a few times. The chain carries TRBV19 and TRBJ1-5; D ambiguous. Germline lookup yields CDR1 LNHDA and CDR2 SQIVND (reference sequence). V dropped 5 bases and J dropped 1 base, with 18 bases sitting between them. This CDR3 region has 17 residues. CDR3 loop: CASSHPFKGRSNQPQHF. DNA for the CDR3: TGTGCCAGTAGTCACCCCTTCAAAGGGAGAAGCAATCAGCCCCAGCATTTT. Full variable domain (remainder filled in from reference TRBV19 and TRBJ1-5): DGGITQSPKYLFRKEGQNVTLSCEQNLNHDAMYWYRQDPGQGLRLIYYSQIVNDFQKGDIAEGYSVSREKKESFPLTVTSAQKNPTAFYLCASSHPFKGRSNQPQHFGDGTRLSIL.

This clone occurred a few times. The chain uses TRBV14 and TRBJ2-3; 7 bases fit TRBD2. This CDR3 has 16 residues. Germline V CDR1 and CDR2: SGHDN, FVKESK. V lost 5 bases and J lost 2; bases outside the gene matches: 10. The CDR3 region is CASSDEAGPNTDTQYF. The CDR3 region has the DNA TGTGCCAGCAGCGATGAAGCGGGACCGAACACAGATACGCAGTATTTT.

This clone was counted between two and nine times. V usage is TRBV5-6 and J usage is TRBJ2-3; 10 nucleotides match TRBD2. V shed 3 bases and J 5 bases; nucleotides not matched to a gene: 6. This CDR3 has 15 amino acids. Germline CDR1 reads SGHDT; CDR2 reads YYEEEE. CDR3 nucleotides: TGTGCCAGCAGCTCTCTAGCGGGAGAGAGAGATACGCAGTATTTT. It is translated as CASSSLAGERDTQYF.

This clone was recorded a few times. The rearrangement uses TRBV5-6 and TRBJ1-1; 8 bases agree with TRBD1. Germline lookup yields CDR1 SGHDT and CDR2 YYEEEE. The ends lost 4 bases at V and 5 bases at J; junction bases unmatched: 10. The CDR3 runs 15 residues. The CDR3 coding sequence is TGTGCCAGCAGCCACCCGACAGGGGCTAAGACTGAAGCTTTCTTT. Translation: CASSHPTGAKTEAFF.

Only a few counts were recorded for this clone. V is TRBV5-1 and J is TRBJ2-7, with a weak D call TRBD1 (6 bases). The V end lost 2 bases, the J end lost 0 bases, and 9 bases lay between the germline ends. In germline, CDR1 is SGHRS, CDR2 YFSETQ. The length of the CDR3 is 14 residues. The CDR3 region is CASSLRDTSYEQYF. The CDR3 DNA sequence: TGCGCCAGCAGCTTAAGGGACACCTCCTACGAGCAGTACTTC. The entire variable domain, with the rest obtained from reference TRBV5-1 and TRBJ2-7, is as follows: KAGVTQTPRYLIKTRGQQVTLSCSPISGHRSVSWYQQTPGQGLQFLFEYFSETQRNKGNFPGRFSGRQFSNSRSEMNVSTLELGDSALYLCASSLRDTSYEQYFGPGTRLTVT.

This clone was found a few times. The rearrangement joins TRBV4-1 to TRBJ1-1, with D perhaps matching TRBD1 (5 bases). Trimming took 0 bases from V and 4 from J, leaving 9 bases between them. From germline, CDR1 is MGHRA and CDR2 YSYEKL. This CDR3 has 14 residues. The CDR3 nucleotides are TGCGCCAGCAGCCAAGATCCCAGGGTCACTGAAGCTTTCTTT. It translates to CASSQDPRVTEAFF.

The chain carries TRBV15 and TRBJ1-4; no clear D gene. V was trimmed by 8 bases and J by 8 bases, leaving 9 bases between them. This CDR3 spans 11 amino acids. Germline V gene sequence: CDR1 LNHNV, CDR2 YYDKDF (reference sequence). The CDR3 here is CATGYTEKLFF. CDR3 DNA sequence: TGTGCCACCGGTTACACCGAAAAACTGTTTTTT.

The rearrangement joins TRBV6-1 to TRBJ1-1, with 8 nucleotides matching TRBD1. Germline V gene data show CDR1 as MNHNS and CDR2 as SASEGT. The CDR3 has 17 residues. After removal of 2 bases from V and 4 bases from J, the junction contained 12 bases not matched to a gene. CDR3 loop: CASSERTGRNLFTEAFF. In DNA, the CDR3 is TGTGCCAGCAGTGAACGGACAGGGAGAAATCTGTTCACTGAAGCTTTCTTT.